This TCR beta chain was captured by sequencing in a study of T cells in Graves' hyperthyroidism and ophthalmopathy. Findings of the study overall: The majority of expanded thyroid clonotypes above 0.001 also appeared in blood.

Amplified TCR beta CDR3 regions derived from RNA transcripts. First-round RT-PCR with HTBI primers amplified the TCR CDR3 region. TCRdb called the multiplex PCR reads again in MiXCR, with one record for every CDR3 protein. Here the sample spans approximately 690,000 distinct CDR3 sequences, less than 25% being singletons. A few counts support this clonotype. Antigen: not known. Exclusion followed for patients with uncontrolled infection, other autoimmune disease, pregnancy or lactation. Diagnoses rested on clinical symptoms, serum thyroxine and TRAb, thyroid ultrasound and orbital computed tomography. Out of approximately 10 ml of fresh peripheral blood came the PBMCs. The origin of this receptor is a man aged 30 to 45 with Graves' ophthalmopathy. Sequenced: blood.

The CDR3 loop reads CASSSAVKIQGLMETQYF. The CDR3 nucleotides are TGTGCCAGCAGCTCAGCCGTGAAAATACAGGGTTTGATGGAGACCCAGTACTTC. V is TRBV5-5 and J is TRBJ2-5, with D possibly matching TRBD1 (6 bases). Germline V lookup: CDR1 SGHKS, CDR2 YYEKEE (reference sequence). Trimming removed 3 bases at V and 5 bases at J, with 26 bases between. This CDR3 region has 18 residues. Full variable domain (missing parts from reference TRBV5-5 and TRBJ2-5): DAGVTQSPTHLIKTRGQQVTLRCSPISGHKSVSWYQQVLGQGPQFIFQYYEKEERGRGNFPDRFSARQFPNYSSELNVNALLLGDSALYLCASSSAVKIQGLMETQYFGPGTRLLVL.